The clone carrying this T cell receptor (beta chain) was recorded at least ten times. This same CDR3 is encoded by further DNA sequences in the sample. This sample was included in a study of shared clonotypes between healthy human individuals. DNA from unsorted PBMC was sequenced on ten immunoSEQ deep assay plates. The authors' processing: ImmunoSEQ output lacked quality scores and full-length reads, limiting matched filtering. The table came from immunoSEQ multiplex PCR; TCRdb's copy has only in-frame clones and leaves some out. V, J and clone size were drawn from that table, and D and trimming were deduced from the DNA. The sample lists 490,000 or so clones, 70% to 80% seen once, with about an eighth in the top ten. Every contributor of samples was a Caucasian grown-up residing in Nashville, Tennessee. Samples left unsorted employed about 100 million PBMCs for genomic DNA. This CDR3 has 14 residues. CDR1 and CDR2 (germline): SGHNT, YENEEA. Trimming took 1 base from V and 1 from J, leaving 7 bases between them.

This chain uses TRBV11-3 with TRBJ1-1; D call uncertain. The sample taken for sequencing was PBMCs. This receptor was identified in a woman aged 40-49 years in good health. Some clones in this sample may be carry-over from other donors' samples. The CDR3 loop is CASSLGTENTEAFF. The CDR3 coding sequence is TGTGCCAGCAGCTTAGGGACGGAGAACACTGAAGCTTTCTTT.